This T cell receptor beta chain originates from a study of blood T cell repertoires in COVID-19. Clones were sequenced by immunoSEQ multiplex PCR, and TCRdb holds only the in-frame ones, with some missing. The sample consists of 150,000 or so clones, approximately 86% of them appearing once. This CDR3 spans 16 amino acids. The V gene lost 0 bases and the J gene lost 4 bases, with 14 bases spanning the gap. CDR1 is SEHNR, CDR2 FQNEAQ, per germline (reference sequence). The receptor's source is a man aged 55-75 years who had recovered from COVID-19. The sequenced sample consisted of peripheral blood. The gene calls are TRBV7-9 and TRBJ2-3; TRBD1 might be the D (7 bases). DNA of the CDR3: TGTGCCAGCAGCTTAGCGGGTGGAGGGGGCGCAGATACGCAGTATTTT. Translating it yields CASSLAGGGGADTQYF.